This TCR beta chain was found in a study of cytomegalovirus exposure and HLA in healthy donors. Study in general: Sequencing of about 200 million T cells in an earlier analysis found around 120 million unique TCR beta sequences. General study points: Researchers reported in a later analysis that common viral pathogens appeared linked to several top clusters. Researchers had no immune exposure information except CMV serostatus available.

With 6 bases removed from V and 8 bases from J, the gap between germline ends came to 16 bases. The CDR3 sequence is 14 residues long. Germline lookup yields CDR1 MDHEN and CDR2 SYDVKM. In the PCR, 60 Vbeta and 13 Jbeta primers were used. The method was immunoSEQ multiplex PCR; TCRdb's version includes in-frame clones alone and lacks a portion of them. The sample consists of tens of thousands of clones, roughly 78% of them appearing once. With regard to this clone: Its antigen is currently unknown.

V gene TRBV28 combines with J gene TRBJ1-4; D unresolved. The TCR originated in a male donor in good health and CMV-seropositive. The sample taken for sequencing was PBMCs. The CDR3 bases are TGTGCCAGCAGCTTAGGGAGAGTAGAGGAAAAACTGTTTTTT. Protein sequence: CASSLGRVEEKLFF.